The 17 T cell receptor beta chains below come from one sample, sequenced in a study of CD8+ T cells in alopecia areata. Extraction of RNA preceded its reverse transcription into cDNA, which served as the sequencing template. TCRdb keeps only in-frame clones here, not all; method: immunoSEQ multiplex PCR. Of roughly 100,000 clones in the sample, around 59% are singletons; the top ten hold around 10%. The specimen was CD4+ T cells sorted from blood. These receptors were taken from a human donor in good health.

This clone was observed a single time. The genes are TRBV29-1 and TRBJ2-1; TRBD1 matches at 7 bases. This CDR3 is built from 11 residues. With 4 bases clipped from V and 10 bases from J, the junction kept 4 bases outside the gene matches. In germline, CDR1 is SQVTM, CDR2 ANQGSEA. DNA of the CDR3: TGCAGCGTTGTGAGGGGGCGAGAGCAGTTCTTC. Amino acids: CSVVRGREQFF.

CDR3 sequence (DNA): TGTGCCAGCTCCAATAGTCGGAATGGCTACACCTTC. It yields the protein CASSNSRNGYTF. V gene TRBV2 combines with J gene TRBJ1-2; D is uncertain. V lost 8 bases and J 6 bases, leaving 13 bases between the germline ends. CDR3 length: 12 amino acids. Germline assignment: CDR1 SNHLY and CDR2 FYNNEI.

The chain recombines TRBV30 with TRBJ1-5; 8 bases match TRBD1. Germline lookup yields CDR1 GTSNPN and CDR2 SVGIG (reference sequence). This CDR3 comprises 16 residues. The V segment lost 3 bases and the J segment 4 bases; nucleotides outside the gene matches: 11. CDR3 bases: TGTGCCTGGAGCCTCCGTCTTGGGACAGGTAATCAGCCCCAGCATTTT. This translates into CAWSLRLGTGNQPQHF.

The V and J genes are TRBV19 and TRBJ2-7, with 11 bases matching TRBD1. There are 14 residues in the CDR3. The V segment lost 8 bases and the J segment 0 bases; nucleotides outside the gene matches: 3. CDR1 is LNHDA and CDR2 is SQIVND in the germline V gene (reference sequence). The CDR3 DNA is TGTGCCAGTTCTGGGACAGGGGGCTCCTACGAGCAGTACTTC. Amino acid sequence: CASSGTGGSYEQYF. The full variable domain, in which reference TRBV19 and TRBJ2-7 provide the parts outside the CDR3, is DGGITQSPKYLFRKEGQNVTLSCEQNLNHDAMYWYRQDPGQGLRLIYYSQIVNDFQKGDIAEGYSVSREKKESFPLTVTSAQKNPTAFYLCASSGTGGSYEQYFGPGTRLTVT.

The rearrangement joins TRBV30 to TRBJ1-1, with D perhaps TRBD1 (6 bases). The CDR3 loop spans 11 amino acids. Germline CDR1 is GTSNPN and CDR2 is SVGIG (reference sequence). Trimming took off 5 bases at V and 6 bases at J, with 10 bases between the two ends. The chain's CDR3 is CAWGRQAEAFF. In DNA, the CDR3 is TGTGCCTGGGGACGACAGGCTGAAGCTTTCTTT.

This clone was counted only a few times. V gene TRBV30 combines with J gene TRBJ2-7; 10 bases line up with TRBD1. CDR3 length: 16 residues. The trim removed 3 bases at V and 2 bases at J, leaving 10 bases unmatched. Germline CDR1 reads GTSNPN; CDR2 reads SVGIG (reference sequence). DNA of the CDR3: TGTGCCTGGAGACCCCGGAGGGGACAGGGGACCTACGAGCAGTACTTC. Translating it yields CAWRPRRGQGTYEQYF.

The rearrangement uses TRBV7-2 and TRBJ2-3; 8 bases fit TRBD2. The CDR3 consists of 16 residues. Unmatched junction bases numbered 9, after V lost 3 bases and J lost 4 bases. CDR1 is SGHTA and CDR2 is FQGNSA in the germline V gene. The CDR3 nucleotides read TGTGCCAGCAGCTTCCTCGGCGGGGGGAGGTCAGATACGCAGTATTTT. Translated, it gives CASSFLGGGRSDTQYF.

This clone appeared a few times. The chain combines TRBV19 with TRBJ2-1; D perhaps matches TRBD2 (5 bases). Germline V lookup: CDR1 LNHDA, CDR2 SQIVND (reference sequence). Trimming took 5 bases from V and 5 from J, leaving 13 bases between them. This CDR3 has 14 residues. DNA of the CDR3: TGTGCCAGTAGTGAGGGCCGCAGAAACAATGAGCAGTTCTTC. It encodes CASSEGRRNNEQFF.

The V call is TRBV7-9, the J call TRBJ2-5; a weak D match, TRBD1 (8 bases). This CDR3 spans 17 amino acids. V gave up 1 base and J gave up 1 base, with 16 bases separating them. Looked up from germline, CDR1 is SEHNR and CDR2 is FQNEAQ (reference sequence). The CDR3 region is CASSLGSGTGTQETQYF. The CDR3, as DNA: TGTGCCAGCAGCTTAGGAAGCGGGACAGGAACCCAAGAGACCCAGTACTTC.

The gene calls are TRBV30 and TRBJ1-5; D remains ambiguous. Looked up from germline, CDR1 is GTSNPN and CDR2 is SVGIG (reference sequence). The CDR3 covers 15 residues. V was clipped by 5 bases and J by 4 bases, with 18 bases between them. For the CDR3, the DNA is TGTGCCTGGGGGCCCCCCGGGGTGGGGAATCAGCCCCAGCATTTT. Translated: CAWGPPGVGNQPQHF.

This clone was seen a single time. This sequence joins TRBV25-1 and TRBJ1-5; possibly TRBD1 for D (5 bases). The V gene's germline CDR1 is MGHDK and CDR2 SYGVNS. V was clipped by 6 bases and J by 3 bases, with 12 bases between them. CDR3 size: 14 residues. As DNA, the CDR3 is TGTGCCAGCAGCCCGGGGGACCTCAATCAGCCCCAGCATTTT. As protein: CASSPGDLNQPQHF.

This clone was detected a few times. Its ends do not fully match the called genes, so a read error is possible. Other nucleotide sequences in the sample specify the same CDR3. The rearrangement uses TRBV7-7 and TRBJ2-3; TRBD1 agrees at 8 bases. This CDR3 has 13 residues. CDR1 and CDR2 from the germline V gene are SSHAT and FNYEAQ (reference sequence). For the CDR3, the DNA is TGTGCTAGCAGCTTAGGACAGGGTGATACGCAGTATTTT. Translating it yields CASSLGQGDTQYF.

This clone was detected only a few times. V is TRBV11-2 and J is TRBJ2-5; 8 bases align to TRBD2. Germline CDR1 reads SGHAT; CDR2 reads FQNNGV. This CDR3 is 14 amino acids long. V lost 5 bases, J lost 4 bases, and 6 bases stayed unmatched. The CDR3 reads CASSPGGQSETQYF. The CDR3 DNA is TGTGCCAGCAGCCCGGGGGGGCAGTCAGAGACCCAGTACTTC.

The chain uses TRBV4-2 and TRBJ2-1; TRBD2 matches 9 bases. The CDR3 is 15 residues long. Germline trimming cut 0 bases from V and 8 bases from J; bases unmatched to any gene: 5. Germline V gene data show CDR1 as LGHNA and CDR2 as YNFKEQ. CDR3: CASSQELASGDEQFF. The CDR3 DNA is TGTGCCAGCAGCCAAGAATTGGCTAGCGGGGATGAGCAGTTCTTC.

CDR3 amino acids: CASSAGVFAEAFF. In DNA, the CDR3 is TGTGCCAGCAGCGCAGGGGTTTTCGCTGAAGCTTTCTTT. The chain combines TRBV9 with TRBJ1-1; D might be TRBD1 (6 bases). CDR3 length: 13 amino acids. Germline loops: CDR1 SGDLS, CDR2 YYNGEE. Trimming stripped 3 bases from V and 6 bases from J, with 12 bases between.

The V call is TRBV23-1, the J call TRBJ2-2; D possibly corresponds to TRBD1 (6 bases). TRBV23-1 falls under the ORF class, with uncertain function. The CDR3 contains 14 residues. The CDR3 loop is CTEGLWGHTGELFF. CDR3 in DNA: TGCACCGAGGGCTTGTGGGGGCACACCGGGGAGCTGTTTTTT.

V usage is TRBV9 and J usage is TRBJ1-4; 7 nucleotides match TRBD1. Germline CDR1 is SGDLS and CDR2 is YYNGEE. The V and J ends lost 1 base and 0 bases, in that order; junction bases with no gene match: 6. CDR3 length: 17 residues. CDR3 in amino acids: CASSVSTGTATNEKLFF. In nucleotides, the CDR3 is TGTGCCAGCAGCGTATCCACCGGGACAGCAACTAATGAAAAACTGTTTTTT.